This T cell receptor (beta chain) is drawn from a study of T cell repertoires in cytomegalovirus infection. Study at large: HLA-B-restricted CMV epitopes that are well studied were used alongside recently identified HLA-C-restricted ones. Indications came from public TCR beta signatures; they pointed to CMV infection and to a matching HLA type.

About this clonotype: What it recognizes is unknown.

The CDR3 has 16 amino acids. The V gene's germline CDR1 is SGDLS and CDR2 YYNGEE. With V trimmed by 2 bases and J by 3 bases, 5 bases remained unmatched. TCRdb ran MiXCR on the reads and lists one entry per CDR3 protein. The sample consists of roughly 990,000 distinct CDR3 sequences, about a third of them appearing once. Findings and caveats of the study: The cumulative frequency of public TCR beta families distinguished individuals who carried CMV together with the relevant HLA. Dominating the ex vivo response were TCR beta clonotypes that were CMV-specific and HLA-C-restricted.

This TCR was recovered from a human donor in good health (CMV status not recorded). Some clones in this sample may be carry-over from other donors' samples. The sample was cultured CD8+ T cells from PBMCs, taken from culture after CMV antigen stimulation. This rearrangement joins TRBV9 to TRBJ2-1; 10 bases agree with TRBD2. As DNA, the CDR3 is TGTGCCAGCAGCGTGCTAGCGGGGGCCCTCTACAATGAGCAGTTCTTC. Translated: CASSVLAGALYNEQFF.